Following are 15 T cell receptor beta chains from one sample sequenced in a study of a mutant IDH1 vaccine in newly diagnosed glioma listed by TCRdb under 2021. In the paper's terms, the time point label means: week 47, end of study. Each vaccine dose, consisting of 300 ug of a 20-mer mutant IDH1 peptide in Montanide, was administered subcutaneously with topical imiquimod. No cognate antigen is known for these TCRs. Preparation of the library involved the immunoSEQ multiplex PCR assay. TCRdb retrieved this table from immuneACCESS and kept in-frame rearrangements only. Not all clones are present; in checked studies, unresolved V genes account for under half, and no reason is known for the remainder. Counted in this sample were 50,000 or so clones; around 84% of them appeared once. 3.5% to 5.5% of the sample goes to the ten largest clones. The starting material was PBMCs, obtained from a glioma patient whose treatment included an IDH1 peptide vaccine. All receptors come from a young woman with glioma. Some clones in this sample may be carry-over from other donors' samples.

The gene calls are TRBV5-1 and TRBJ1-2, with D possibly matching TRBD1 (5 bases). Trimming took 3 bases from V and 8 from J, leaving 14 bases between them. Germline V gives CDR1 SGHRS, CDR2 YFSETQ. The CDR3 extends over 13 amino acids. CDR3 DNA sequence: TGCGCCAGCAGCTGGACCCCAGGGCGAGGCTACACCTTC. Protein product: CASSWTPGRGYTF.

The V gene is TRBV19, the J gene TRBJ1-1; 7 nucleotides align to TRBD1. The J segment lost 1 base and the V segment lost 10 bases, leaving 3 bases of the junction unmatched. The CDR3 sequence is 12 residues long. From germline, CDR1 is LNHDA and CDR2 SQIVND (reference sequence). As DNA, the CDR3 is TGTGCCACCAGACAGGGGAACACTGAAGCTTTCTTT. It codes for CATRQGNTEAFF. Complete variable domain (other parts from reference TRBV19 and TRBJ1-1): DGGITQSPKYLFRKEGQNVTLSCEQNLNHDAMYWYRQDPGQGLRLIYYSQIVNDFQKGDIAEGYSVSREKKESFPLTVTSAQKNPTAFYLCATRQGNTEAFFGQGTRLTVV.

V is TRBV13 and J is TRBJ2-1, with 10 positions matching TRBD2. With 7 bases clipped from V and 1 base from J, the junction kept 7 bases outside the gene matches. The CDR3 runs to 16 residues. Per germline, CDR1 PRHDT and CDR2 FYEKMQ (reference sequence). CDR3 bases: TGTGCCAGCACACAGCGGGAGGGCCTATCCTACAATGAGCAGTTCTTC. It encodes CASTQREGLSYNEQFF.

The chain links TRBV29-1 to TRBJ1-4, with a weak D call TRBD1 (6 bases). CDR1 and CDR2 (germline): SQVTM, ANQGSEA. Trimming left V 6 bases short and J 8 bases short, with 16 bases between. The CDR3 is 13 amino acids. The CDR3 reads CSVGALTDEKLFF. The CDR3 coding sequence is TGCAGCGTGGGGGCCTTAACGGACGAAAAACTGTTTTTT. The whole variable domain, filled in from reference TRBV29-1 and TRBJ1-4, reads SAVISQKPSRDICQRGTSLTIQCQVDSQVTMMFWYRQQPGQSLTLIATANQGSEATYESGFVIDKFPISRPNLTFSTLTVSNMSPEDSSIYLCSVGALTDEKLFFGSGTQLSVL.

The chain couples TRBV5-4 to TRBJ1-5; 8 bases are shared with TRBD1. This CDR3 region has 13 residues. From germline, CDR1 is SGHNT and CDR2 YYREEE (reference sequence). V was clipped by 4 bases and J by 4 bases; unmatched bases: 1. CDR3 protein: CASSQGANQPQHF. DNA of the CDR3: TGTGCCAGCAGCCAGGGGGCTAATCAGCCCCAGCATTTT.

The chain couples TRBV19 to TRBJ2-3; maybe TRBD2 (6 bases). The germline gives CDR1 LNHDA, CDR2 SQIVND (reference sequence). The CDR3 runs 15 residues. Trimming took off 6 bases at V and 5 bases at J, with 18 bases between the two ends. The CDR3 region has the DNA TGTGCCAGTAGAGGAACAGTGCGGGACGGAGATACGCAGTATTTT. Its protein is CASRGTVRDGDTQYF.

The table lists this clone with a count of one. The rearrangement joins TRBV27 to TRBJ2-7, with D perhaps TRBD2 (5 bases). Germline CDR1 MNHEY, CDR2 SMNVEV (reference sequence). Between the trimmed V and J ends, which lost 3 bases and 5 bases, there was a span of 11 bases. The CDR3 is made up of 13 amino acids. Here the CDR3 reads CASSFSGFHEQYF. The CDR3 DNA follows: TGTGCCAGCAGTTTCTCGGGATTTCACGAGCAGTACTTC.

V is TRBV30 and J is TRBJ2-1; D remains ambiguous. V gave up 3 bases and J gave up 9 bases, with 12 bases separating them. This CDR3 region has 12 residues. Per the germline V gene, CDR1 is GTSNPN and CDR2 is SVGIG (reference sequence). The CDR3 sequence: CAWSLIVAEQFF. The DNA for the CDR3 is TGTGCCTGGAGCCTGATAGTTGCTGAGCAGTTCTTC.

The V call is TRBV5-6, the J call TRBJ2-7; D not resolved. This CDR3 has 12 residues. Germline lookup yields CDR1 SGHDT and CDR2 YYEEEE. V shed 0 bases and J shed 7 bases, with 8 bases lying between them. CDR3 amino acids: CASSLVVAEQYF. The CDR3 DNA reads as TGTGCCAGCAGCTTGGTGGTGGCGGAGCAGTACTTC.

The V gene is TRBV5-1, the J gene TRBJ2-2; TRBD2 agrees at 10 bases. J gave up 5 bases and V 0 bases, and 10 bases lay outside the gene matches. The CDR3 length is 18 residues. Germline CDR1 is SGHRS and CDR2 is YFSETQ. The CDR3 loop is CASSLARLAGARTGELFF. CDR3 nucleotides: TGCGCCAGCAGCTTGGCCAGGCTAGCGGGAGCACGAACCGGGGAGCTGTTTTTT.

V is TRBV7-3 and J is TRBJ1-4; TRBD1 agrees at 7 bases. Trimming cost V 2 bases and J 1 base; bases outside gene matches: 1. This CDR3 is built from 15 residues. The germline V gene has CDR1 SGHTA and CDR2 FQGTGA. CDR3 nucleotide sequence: TGTGCCAGCAGCTTATCAGGGGGAACTAATGAAAAACTGTTTTTT. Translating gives CASSLSGGTNEKLFF.

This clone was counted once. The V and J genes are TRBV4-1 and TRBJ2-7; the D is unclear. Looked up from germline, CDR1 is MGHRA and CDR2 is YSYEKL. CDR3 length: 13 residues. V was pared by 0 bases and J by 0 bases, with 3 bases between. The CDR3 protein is CASSQELSYEQYF. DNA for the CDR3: TGCGCCAGCAGCCAAGAGCTCTCCTACGAGCAGTACTTC.

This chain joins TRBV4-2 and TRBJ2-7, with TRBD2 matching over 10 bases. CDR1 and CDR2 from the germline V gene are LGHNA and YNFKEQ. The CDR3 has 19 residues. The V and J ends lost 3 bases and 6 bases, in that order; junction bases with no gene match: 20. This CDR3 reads CASSHTVGLAGAPLIEQYF. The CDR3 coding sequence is TGTGCCAGCAGCCACACAGTAGGGCTAGCGGGGGCCCCTTTGATCGAGCAGTACTTC.

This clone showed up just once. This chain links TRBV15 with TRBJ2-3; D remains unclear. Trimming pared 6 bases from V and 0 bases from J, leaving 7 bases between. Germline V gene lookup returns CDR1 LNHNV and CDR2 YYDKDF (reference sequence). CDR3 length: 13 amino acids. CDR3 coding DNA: TGTGCCACCAGGGGGTCTAGCACAGATACGCAGTATTTT. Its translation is CATRGSSTDTQYF. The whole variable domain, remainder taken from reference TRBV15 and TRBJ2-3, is DAMVIQNPRYQVTQFGKPVTLSCSQTLNHNVMYWYQQKSSQAPKLLFHYYDKDFNNEADTPDNFQSRRPNTSFCFLDIRSPGLGDTAMYLCATRGSSTDTQYFGPGTRLTVL.

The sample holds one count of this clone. The CDR3 protein is CAWSFGQSYEQFF. The CDR3 DNA reads as TGTGCCTGGAGTTTCGGACAGTCTTATGAGCAGTTCTTC. The chain combines TRBV30 with TRBJ2-1; a weak D match, TRBD1 (6 bases). CDR1 is GTSNPN and CDR2 is SVGIG in the germline V gene (reference sequence). V lost 2 bases to trimming and J lost 8 bases, with 13 bases between them. This CDR3 is 13 amino acids long.